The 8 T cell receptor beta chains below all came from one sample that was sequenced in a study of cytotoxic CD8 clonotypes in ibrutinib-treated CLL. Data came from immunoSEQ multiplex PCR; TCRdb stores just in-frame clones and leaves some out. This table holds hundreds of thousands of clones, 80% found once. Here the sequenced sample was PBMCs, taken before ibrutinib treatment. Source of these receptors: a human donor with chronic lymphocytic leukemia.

CDR3 protein: CASSLVGLSTDTQYF. The CDR3 DNA reads TGTGCCAGCAGCTTGGTAGGGCTCAGCACAGATACGCAGTATTTT. The rearrangement uses TRBV5-4 and TRBJ2-3; D not resolved. This CDR3 has 15 residues. The germline CDR1 and CDR2 sequences are SGHNT and YYREEE (reference sequence). Between the trimmed V and J ends, which lost 0 bases and 0 bases, there was a span of 8 bases.

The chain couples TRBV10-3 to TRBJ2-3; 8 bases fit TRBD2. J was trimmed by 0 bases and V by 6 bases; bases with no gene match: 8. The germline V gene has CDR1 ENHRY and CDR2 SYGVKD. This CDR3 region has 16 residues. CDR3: CAISTGTSGSTDTQYF. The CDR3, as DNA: TGTGCCATCAGCACTGGGACTAGTGGTAGCACAGATACGCAGTATTTT.

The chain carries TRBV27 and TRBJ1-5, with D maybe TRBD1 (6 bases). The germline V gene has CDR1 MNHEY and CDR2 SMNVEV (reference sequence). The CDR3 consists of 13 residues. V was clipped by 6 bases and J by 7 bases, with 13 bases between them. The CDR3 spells CASRKGGEQPQHF. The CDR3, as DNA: TGTGCCAGCAGAAAAGGGGGGGAACAGCCCCAGCATTTT.

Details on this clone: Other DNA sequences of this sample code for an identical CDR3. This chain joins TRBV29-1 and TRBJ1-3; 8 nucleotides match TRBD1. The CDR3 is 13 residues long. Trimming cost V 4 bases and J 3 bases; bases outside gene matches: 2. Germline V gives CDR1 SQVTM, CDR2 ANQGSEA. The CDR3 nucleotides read TGCAGCGTTGCCACAGGGGGTGGAAACACCATATATTTT. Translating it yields CSVATGGGNTIYF.

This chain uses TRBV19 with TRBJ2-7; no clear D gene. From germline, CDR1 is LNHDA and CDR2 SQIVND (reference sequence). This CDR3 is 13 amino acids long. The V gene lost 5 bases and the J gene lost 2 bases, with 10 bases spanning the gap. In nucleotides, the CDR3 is TGTGCCAGTAGTTTGCAGAACACCTACGAGCAGTACTTC. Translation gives CASSLQNTYEQYF.

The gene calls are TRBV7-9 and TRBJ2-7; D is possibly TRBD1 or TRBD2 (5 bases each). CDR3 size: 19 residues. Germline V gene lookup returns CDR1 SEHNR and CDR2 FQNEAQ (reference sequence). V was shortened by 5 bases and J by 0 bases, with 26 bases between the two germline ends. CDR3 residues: CASSHFPRPGPRLSYEQYF. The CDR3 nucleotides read TGTGCCAGCAGCCATTTCCCCCGCCCGGGACCTAGACTCTCCTACGAGCAGTACTTC. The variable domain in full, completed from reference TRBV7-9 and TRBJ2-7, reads DTGVSQNPRHKITKRGQNVTFRCDPISEHNRLYWYRQTLGQGPEFLTYFQNEAQLEKSRLLSDRFSAERPKGSFSTLEIQRTEQGDSAMYLCASSHFPRPGPRLSYEQYFGPGTRLTVT.

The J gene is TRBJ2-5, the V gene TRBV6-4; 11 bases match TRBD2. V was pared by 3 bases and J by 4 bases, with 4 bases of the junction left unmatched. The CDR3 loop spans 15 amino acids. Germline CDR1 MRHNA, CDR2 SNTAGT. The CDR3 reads CASSETSGSGETQYF. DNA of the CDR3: TGTGCCAGCAGTGAAACTAGCGGGAGCGGAGAGACCCAGTACTTC.

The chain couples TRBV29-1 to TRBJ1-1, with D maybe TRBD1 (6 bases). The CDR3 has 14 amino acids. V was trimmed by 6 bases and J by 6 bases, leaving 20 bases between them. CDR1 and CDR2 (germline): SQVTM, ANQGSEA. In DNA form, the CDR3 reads TGCAGCGTCACAAGGACAGCGGTTGGTGCTGAAGCTTTCTTT. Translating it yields CSVTRTAVGAEAFF.